This TCR beta chain was observed in a study of blood T cells in healthy people across ages. V gave up 11 bases and J gave up 6 bases, with 23 bases separating them. Per germline, CDR1 KGHSH and CDR2 LQKENI. The CDR3 length is 15 residues. Findings of the study overall: Because donor CMV status was unknown, expanded clonotype changes were possibly confounded. Unsorted PBMC input precluded a conclusive naive versus antigen-experienced comparison. The fall in TCR beta diversity per million T cells was roughly linear with age. Long-lived donors exceeded aged donors in naive CD4+ cells and diversity.

With a J-beta primer mix and a sample-barcoded 5' primer, a second PCR ran roughly 6 to 11 cycles. TCRdb reprocessed the 5' RACE reads with MiXCR, giving one entry per CDR3 protein. The sample carries roughly 1,500,000 distinct CDR3 sequences, roughly a third recorded once. The table lists this clonotype with a few counts. Its antigen is as yet unknown. This receptor was identified in a woman under 40 in good health. The sample comprised blood. The rearrangement links TRBV18 to TRBJ1-5; TRBD1 might be the D (5 bases). The CDR3, as DNA: TGTGCCTCCACGGTCTCCCAGGGCCAGGCTCAGCCCCAGCATTTT. Encoded protein: CASTVSQGQAQPQHF.